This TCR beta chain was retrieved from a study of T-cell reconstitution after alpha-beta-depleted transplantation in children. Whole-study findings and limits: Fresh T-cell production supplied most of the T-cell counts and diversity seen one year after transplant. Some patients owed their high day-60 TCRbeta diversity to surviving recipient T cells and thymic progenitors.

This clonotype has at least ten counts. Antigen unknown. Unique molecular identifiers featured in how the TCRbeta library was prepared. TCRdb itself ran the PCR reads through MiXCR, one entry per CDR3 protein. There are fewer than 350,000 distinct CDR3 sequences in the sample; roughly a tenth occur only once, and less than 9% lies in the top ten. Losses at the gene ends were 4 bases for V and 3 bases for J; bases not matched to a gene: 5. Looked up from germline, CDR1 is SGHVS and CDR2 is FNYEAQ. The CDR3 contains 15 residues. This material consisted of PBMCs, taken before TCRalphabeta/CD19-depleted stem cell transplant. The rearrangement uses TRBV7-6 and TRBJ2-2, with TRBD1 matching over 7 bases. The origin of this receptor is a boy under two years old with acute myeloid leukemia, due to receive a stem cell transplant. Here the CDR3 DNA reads TGTGCCAGCAGCTCACGACAGGGCTACACCGGGGAGCTGTTTTTT. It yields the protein CASSSRQGYTGELFF.